A selection of T cell receptor beta chains follows, all from one sample in a study of identical twins. One entry per CDR3 protein results from TCRdb running MiXCR on the 5' RACE reads. The sample includes some 660,000 distinct CDR3 sequences, 8.6% of them seen just once. These same data were also listed under a study on yellow fever vaccine responses in identical twins.

Sequences were obtained from PBMCs. Receptor source: a woman under 30 in good health. Each CDR3 is given with its conserved first and last residue. A D gene is named only where the DNA matches it firmly. Rows may omit the clone size; those that give it use once, few, many or a size class.

>TRBD2|.|TRBV2
CASSDTSGGAITGELFF
>TRBD2|.|TRBV3-1
CASSPTLAGGSYNEQFF
>TRBD1|.|TRBV4-3
CASSQNRDSSPHEQYF
>TRBD1|few|TRBV7-6
CASSLVVRTGRYNEQFF
>.|few|TRBV4-1
CASSQAEGAKPQHF
>.|few|TRBV6-1
CASYRQDGDGYTF
>.|few|TRBV18
CASSPTAVEGYTF
>TRBD1|.|TRBV6-5
CASSYPGGDYGYTF
>.|few|TRBV18
CASSPRGQGAGANVLTF
>TRBD1|few|TRBV7-9
CASSPPGQGIIYEQYF
>.|few|TRBV12-3/TRBV12-4
CASTKDPRRISYNEQFF
>.|few|TRBV19
CASSIGTSTDTQYF
>.|few|TRBV28
CASRGWNEQFF
>TRBD2|many|TRBV6-2/TRBV6-3
CASERAGTIKYF
>.|.|TRBV20-1
CSASAGTTTEAFF
>.|.|TRBV28
CASGLTGFGIYEQYF
>.|.|TRBV7-9
CASSPRPGQGQDYEQYF
>.|few|TRBV27
CASSRVNQPQHF